This is a list of T cell receptor beta chains from one sample in a study of blood T cell repertoires in COVID-19. Assay used: immunoSEQ multiplex PCR; TCRdb lists only in-frame clones, some missing. The sample includes approximately 53,000 clones, roughly nine tenths of them seen just once. What was sequenced was peripheral blood. Receptors were obtained from an elderly woman with acute or convalescent COVID-19. Both conserved end residues are part of each CDR3. D genes are given only for firm matches.

cdr3_length d_call v_call cdr3_aa
17 TRBD1 TRBV5-6 CASSLAGYGTGGVLQYF
12 . TRBV12-3/TRBV12-4 CASALSHYGYTF
15 TRBD2 TRBV3-1/TRBV3-2 CASSLPGLESKRQFF
14 . TRBV5-1 CASSSGGGEQPQHF
16 . TRBV9 CASSPIGGTAQETQYF
17 TRBD2 TRBV18 CASSPQTGGRASNEQFF
11 . TRBV7-9 CALDLGGVAFF
16 TRBD2 TRBV5-4 CASSYSGTSDHNEQFF
13 . TRBV4-1 CASSQQTWTEAFF
16 . TRBV25-1 CASSDSIDTFFYEQYF
16 TRBD2 TRBV7-9 CASSPLAGGAKNIQYF
19 . TRBV9 CASSVGAGLDRRANEKLFF
15 TRBD1 TRBV6-5 CASKGTGTGVGEAFF
16 TRBD1 TRBV6-5 CASSYSTGGSGTEAFF
16 TRBD1 TRBV25-1 CASSGEGTGDNYGYTF
17 . TRBV2 CASIAGAHRGKDSPLHF
18 . TRBV28 CASSFVTLGGGLRETQYF
12 . TRBV6-5 CASSYNRLEQYF
16 TRBD1 TRBV6-5 CASSYSWDSRVNEQFF
16 TRBD1 TRBV7-3 CASSPRTGGAGETQYF
12 TRBD2 TRBV7-9 CASSHGGNEQFF
14 . TRBV7-9 CASSLDSYVQPQHF
13 . TRBV7-9 CASSLARFDEQYF
14 TRBD1 TRBV6-6 CASSGGQGNQPQHF
14 TRBD1 TRBV18 CASSRDHRDSKQFF
17 TRBD2 TRBV5-1 CASSRGLAAQGSYEQYF
15 . TRBV4-1 CASSQHTSRDYGYTF
14 . TRBV27 CASRLQGRNYEQYF
14 . TRBV5-1 CASRDQGDNSPLHF
13 TRBD1 TRBV18 CASSGQGAYEQYF
16 TRBD2 TRBV19 CASSHGLAGFYNEQFF
16 TRBD2 TRBV9 CASSVGLAGATGELFF
16 . TRBV7-9 CASSLVGRAPDYGYTF
13 TRBD1 TRBV5-1 CASTEQGAYEQYF
15 . TRBV28 CASRVRPEGRDTQYF
16 TRBD1 TRBV7-3 CASSSTGGWRSGELFF
14 . TRBV12-5 CASGSEGGNQPQHF
15 TRBD2 TRBV5-5 CASSWTSGRFYEQYF
13 TRBD1 TRBV4-3 CASSQGTGSPLHF
14 . TRBV3-1/TRBV3-2 CASSQGLSYYGYTF
15 TRBD1 TRBV19 CASSTADRGDEKLFF
15 TRBD1 TRBV7-2 CASSPRQGADTEAFF
18 TRBD2 TRBV5-1 CASSLGWRLAGQTETQYF
16 . TRBV11-2 CASSRLKPRTPETQYF
15 TRBD2 TRBV30 CAWSVGLAGGYEQYF
16 . TRBV18 CASSPMTTKNTGELFF
14 . TRBV28 CASSFGQSSYEQYF
15 . TRBV30 CAWSVIGAGANVLTF
17 TRBD2 TRBV4-3 CASSQLPGLASGNEQFF
15 TRBD1 TRBV4-3 CASSQDGTGVQPQHF
13 TRBD1 TRBV28 CASRSGGRYEQYF
16 . TRBV4-1 CASSQELMLGTDTQYF
15 TRBD1 TRBV18 CASSPLTGDRYEQYF
16 . TRBV7-9 CASSFTPGQNTGELFF
15 TRBD2 TRBV5-4 CASSLWGGRRDEQYF
15 TRBD2 TRBV5-1 CASKPGGGVGYEQYF
13 . TRBV19 CASSGPPIRELFF
18 . TRBV24-1 CATSDSWRGTGSYNEQFF
17 . TRBV2 CASISTRLVNGANVLTF
14 . TRBV10-3 CAISGTPTSREQYF